The rows below give T cell receptor beta chains drawn from one sample of a study of blood T cells in healthy people across ages. One entry per CDR3 protein, called by TCRdb with MiXCR from the 5' RACE reads. Here the sample spans just under 900,000 distinct CDR3 sequences, about 28% being singletons. Sample: blood. These receptors originate from a woman older than 75 in good health. The CDR3 runs from the conserved cysteine through the conserved F or W. Each record gives: D gene, V gene, clone size, J gene, CDR3 DNA, CDR3 protein. A D gene is named only where the DNA matches it firmly. A clone size is listed for some rows: how often the clone was seen (once, few, many), or a class if it is expanded.

NA	TRBV21-1	NA	TRBJ1-6	TGTGCCAGCACCATCGGCACCCTGGCCCTCCACTTT	CASTIGTLALHF
NA	TRBV6-2/TRBV6-3	NA	TRBJ2-1	TGTGCCAGCTGTGGGCGCTCCTACAATGAGCAGTTCTTC	CASCGRSYNEQFF
NA	TRBV20-1	many	TRBJ2-7	TGCAGTGCTGCACAGGGTAACGAGCAGTACTTC	CSAAQGNEQYF
TRBD1	TRBV12-3/TRBV12-4	many	TRBJ1-2	TGTGCCAGCAGCTCCTCGGACAGGGGGGCTTTTAACTATGGCTACACCTTC	CASSSSDRGAFNYGYTF
TRBD1	TRBV6-2/TRBV6-3	few	TRBJ1-1	TGTGCCAGCACCTGGACAGGTTCTGAAGCTTTCTTT	CASTWTGSEAFF
NA	TRBV6-2/TRBV6-3	many	TRBJ2-5	TGTGCCAGCAGTTACCAGCGTCAAGAGACCCAGTACTTC	CASSYQRQETQYF
TRBD1	TRBV14	many	TRBJ2-1	TGTGCCAGCAGCCGAGACCGAACAGGGGCCTTCTCCTACAATGAGCAGTTCTTC	CASSRDRTGAFSYNEQFF
NA	TRBV5-1	many	TRBJ2-3	TGCGCCTGTGCTAGCGCAGATACGCAGTATTTT	CACASADTQYF
NA	TRBV7-2	many	TRBJ1-5	TGTGCCAGCAGCCAACAGGGTCCCAATCAGCCCCAGCATTTT	CASSQQGPNQPQHF
NA	TRBV6-1	few	TRBJ1-3	TGTGCCAGCAGTGAATATAGGGGACGGGGGGGAAACACCATATATTTT	CASSEYRGRGGNTIYF
NA	TRBV10-3	many	TRBJ2-6	TGTGCCATCAGGGACAGCTCTGGGGCCAACGTCCTGACTTTC	CAIRDSSGANVLTF
NA	TRBV5-1	once	TRBJ2-5	TGCGCCAGCAGCTCAGGACAGCCCCTCCAAGAGACCCAGTACTTC	CASSSGQPLQETQYF
NA	TRBV20-1	NA	TRBJ2-1	TGCAGTGCTAGGATATTAGCTGGTGAGCAGTTCTTC	CSARILAGEQFF
NA	TRBV6-2/TRBV6-3	few	TRBJ2-7	TGTGCCAGCAGTCCCCTCCGGGGGGCCTCCTACGAGCAGTACTTC	CASSPLRGASYEQYF
NA	TRBV12-3/TRBV12-4	many	TRBJ1-5	TGTGCCAGCACCCCAAATGGAGGGAATCAGCCCCAGCATTTT	CASTPNGGNQPQHF
NA	TRBV7-2	many	TRBJ1-5	TGTGCCAGCAGCTTACAGGCCAGCAATCAGCCCCAGCATTTT	CASSLQASNQPQHF
NA	TRBV7-2	NA	TRBJ1-1	TGTGCCAGCAGCTTGTCCGGGGATCCTGAAGCTTTCTTT	CASSLSGDPEAFF
NA	TRBV7-7	NA	TRBJ2-5	TGTGCTAGCAGCTTAGGGCAGACAGGACCATTGGAGACCCAGTACTTC	CASSLGQTGPLETQYF
NA	TRBV24-1	few	TRBJ2-3	TGTGCCACCAGTGATTTGTTCGCAGATACGCAGTATTTT	CATSDLFADTQYF
NA	TRBV3-1	many	TRBJ2-1	TGTGCCAGCAGCCATTCCCTGGGCAGGACCTACAATGAGCAGTTCTTC	CASSHSLGRTYNEQFF
TRBD2	TRBV2	NA	TRBJ2-5	TGTGCCACGGCTAGCGGGTACCTTGGGCAGTACTTC	CATASGYLGQYF
TRBD1	TRBV12-3/TRBV12-4	NA	TRBJ1-1	TGTGCCAGCAGTTGGGGGGGAGGGACAGGGAGAACTGAAGCTTTCTTT	CASSWGGGTGRTEAFF
NA	TRBV6-5	many	TRBJ1-2	TGTGCCAGCAGTTACTCGAGTGGGGGCGGCCGATCTAACTATGGCTACACCTTC	CASSYSSGGGRSNYGYTF
NA	TRBV28	once	TRBJ2-3	TGTGCCAGCGATGCGAGACGTAGGGATACGCAGTATTTT	CASDARRRDTQYF
NA	TRBV6-6	many	TRBJ1-1	TGTGCCAGCAGTTACTCGGGATTGAACACTGAAGCTTTCTTT	CASSYSGLNTEAFF
TRBD2	TRBV29-1	NA	TRBJ2-5	TGCAGCGTTGGACTAGCGCGAGGGGAGACCCAGTACTTC	CSVGLARGETQYF
NA	TRBV20-1	NA	TRBJ2-1	TGCAGTGCTAAGACAGTACCTACGTATTACAATGAGCAGTTCTTC	CSAKTVPTYYNEQFF
NA	TRBV20-1	few	TRBJ1-5	TGCAGTGTGGGCAATCAGCCCCAGCATTTT	CSVGNQPQHF
TRBD2	TRBV7-2	few	TRBJ2-2	TGTGCCAGCAGCCCCGGGGGGGGGAACACCGGGGAGCTGTTTTTT	CASSPGGGNTGELFF
NA	TRBV5-1	few	TRBJ1-2	TGCGCCAGCAGCCTTACCGGGAGCCTGAACTATGGCTACACCTTC	CASSLTGSLNYGYTF
NA	TRBV20-1	NA	TRBJ1-5	TGCAGTGCTAGGTCACCAATACAGGAAAAGGGGAATCAGCCCCAGCATTTT	CSARSPIQEKGNQPQHF
TRBD1	TRBV5-1	many	TRBJ2-5	TGCGCCAGCAGGAACGGACAGGGGGATTGGGAGACCCAGTACTTC	CASRNGQGDWETQYF
NA	TRBV5-1	NA	TRBJ1-2	TGCACCAGCAGCTTGGGGGATTCTAACTATGGCTACACCTTC	CTSSLGDSNYGYTF
TRBD1	TRBV20-1	many	TRBJ1-2	TGCAGTGTTAAGACAGGGGAGCTCTATGGCTACACCTTC	CSVKTGELYGYTF
TRBD1	TRBV20-1	NA	TRBJ2-3	TGCAGTGCTAGAGGAGGAACAGGGGCAGATACGCAGTATTTT	CSARGGTGADTQYF
NA	TRBV25-1	NA	TRBJ1-3	TGTGCCAGCGGTGAATGGGGAACTGGAAACACCATATATTTT	CASGEWGTGNTIYF